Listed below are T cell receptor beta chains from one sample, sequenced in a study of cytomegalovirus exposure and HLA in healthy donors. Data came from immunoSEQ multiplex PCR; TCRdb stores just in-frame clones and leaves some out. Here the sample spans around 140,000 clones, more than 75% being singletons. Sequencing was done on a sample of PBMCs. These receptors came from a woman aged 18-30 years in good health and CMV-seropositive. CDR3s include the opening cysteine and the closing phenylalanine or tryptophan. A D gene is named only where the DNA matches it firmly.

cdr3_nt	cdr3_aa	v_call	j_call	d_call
TGTGCCAGCTCACCACCGAGCACCGGCGAGCAGTACTTC	CASSPPSTGEQYF	TRBV18	TRBJ2-7	-
TGTGCCAGCAGTTACTCGACAGCCCATAATTCACCCCTCCACTTT	CASSYSTAHNSPLHF	TRBV6-5	TRBJ1-6	-
TGTGCCAGCATGGTGGCAGGGGGCAGTGGCTATGGCTACACCTTC	CASMVAGGSGYGYTF	TRBV28	TRBJ1-2	TRBD1
TGTGCCAGCAGTCAGGCCAACTATGGCTACACCTTC	CASSQANYGYTF	TRBV6-5	TRBJ1-2	-
TGTGCCTGGAGTGTAGGGCGACAGTATAGCAATCAGCCCCAGCATTTT	CAWSVGRQYSNQPQHF	TRBV30	TRBJ1-5	-
TGTGCCACCAGTAACCCTCGGCCAGGTGGCAATCAGCCCCAGCATTTT	CATSNPRPGGNQPQHF	TRBV15	TRBJ1-5	-
TGCGCCAGCAGCCAAGATATCGGGACAGCCACCGGGGAGCTGTTTTTT	CASSQDIGTATGELFF	TRBV4-3	TRBJ2-2	TRBD1
TGTGCCAGCAGCTTAGACGGGCGGGGAGACACTGAAGCTTTCTTT	CASSLDGRGDTEAFF	TRBV7-8	TRBJ1-1	-
TGTGCCAGCAGTTCGCCCAGGGTATCCTACGAGCAGTACTTC	CASSSPRVSYEQYF	TRBV27	TRBJ2-7	-
TGTGCCAGTCGAACCCTAAGACTCAGGGATAGCTCCTATAATTCACCCCTCCACTTT	CASRTLRLRDSSYNSPLHF	TRBV19	TRBJ1-6	-
TGCGCCAGCAGCTTAGGGACAGGTGAAACCCAGTACTTC	CASSLGTGETQYF	TRBV5-1	TRBJ2-5	TRBD1
TGTGCCACCTGTAGGACTAGCGGCGCCTCCTACGAGCAGTACTTC	CATCRTSGASYEQYF	TRBV6-1	TRBJ2-7	TRBD2
TGTGCCAGTAGCCACGGGACAGGGCCCACTGAAGCTTTCTTT	CASSHGTGPTEAFF	TRBV19	TRBJ1-1	TRBD1
TGCGCCAGCAGCCCTGGACAGACCTACGAGCAGTACTTC	CASSPGQTYEQYF	TRBV5-1	TRBJ2-7	-
TGTGCCAGCAGCGCCCGGACAGGGCCGGTTCCAGATACGCAGTATTTT	CASSARTGPVPDTQYF	TRBV7-2	TRBJ2-3	TRBD1
TGCGCCAGCAGCCAAGATAGGGTGGTGGGAGGAGAGACCCAGTACTTC	CASSQDRVVGGETQYF	TRBV4-1	TRBJ2-5	-
TGCAGCGTTGCTAGGACAGGGGGCACCGGGGAGCTGTTTTTT	CSVARTGGTGELFF	TRBV29-1	TRBJ2-2	TRBD1